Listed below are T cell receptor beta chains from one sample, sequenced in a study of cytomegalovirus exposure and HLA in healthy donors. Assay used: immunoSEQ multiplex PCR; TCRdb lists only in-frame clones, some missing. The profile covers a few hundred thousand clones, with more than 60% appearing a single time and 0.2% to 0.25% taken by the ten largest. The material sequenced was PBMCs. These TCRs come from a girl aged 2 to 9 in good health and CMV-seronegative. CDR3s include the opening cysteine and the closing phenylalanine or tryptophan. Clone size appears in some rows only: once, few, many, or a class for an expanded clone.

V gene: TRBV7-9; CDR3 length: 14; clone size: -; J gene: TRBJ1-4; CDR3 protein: CASSTQGVKEKLFF
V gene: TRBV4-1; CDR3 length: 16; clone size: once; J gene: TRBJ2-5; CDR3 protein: CASSQDTRAWRETQYF
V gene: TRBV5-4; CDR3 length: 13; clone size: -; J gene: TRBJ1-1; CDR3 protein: CASSLKIPGEAFF
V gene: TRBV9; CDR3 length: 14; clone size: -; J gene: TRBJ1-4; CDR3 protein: CASSVGTGSEKLFF
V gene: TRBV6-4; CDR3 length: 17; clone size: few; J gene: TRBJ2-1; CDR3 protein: CASSVSAGASSYNEQFF
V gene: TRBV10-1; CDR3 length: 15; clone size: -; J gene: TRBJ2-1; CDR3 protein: CASSESADSYNEQFF
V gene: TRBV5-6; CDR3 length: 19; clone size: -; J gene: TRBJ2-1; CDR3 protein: CASSSGQRGGLWTYNEQFF
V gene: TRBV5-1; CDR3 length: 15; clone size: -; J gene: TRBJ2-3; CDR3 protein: CASSLVGGSTDTQYF
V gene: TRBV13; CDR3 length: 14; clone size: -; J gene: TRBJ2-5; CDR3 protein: CASSYGGIRETQYF
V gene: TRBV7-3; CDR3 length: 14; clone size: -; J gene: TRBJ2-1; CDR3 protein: CASSLMNSYNEQFF
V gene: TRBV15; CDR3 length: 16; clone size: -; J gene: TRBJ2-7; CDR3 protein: CATSRGWDRGSYEQYF
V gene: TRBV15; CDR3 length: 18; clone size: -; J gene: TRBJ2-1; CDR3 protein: CATSREGLWDRVYNEQFF
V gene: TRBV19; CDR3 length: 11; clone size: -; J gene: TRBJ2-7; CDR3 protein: CASSIGGEQYF
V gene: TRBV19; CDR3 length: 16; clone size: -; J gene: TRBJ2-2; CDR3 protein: CASSWEAGRNTGELFF
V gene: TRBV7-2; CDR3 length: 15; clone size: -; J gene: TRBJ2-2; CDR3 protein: CASSSLAGYTGELFF
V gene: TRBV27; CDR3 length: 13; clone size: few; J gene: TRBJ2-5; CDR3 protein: CASSYRSQETQYF
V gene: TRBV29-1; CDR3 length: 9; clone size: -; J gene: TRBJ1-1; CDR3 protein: CSAGIEAFF
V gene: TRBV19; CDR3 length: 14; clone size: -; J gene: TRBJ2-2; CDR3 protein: CASSGQVRTGELFF
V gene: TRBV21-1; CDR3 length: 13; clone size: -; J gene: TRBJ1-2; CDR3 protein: CASSKVRGQAYTF
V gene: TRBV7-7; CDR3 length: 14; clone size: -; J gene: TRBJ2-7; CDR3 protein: CASSLSSGGAEQYF
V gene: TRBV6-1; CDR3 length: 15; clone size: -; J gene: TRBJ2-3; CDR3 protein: CASSPIAGGPDTQYF
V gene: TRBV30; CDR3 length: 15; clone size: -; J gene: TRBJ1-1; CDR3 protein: CACAAGRGLGTEAFF
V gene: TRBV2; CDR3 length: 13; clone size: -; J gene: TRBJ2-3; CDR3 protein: CAAGIAAIDTQYF
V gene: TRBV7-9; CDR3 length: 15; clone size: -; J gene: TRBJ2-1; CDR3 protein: CASSHGLDPYNEQFF
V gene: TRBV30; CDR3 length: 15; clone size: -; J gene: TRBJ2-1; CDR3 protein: CAWSVAGVIGDEQFF
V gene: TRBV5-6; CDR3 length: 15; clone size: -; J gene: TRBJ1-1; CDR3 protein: CASSLGFSGNTEAFF
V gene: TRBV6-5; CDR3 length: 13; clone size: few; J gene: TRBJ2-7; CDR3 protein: CASSRGHSYEQYF
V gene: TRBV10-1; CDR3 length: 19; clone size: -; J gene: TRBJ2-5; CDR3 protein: CASSESRGWSGGYQETQYF
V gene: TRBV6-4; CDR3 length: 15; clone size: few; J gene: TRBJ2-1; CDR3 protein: CASSGGSRPYNEQFF
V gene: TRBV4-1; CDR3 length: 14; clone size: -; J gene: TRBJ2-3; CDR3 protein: CASTPEPRTDTQYF
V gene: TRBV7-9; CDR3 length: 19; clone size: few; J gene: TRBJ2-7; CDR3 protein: CASSSQRRGQGPASYEQYF
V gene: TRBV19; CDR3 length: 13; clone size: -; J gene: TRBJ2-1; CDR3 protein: CASGFGPNNEQFF
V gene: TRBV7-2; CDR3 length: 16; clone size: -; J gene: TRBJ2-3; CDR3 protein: CASSLASGGHRDTQYF
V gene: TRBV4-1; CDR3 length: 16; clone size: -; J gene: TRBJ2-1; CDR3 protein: CASSQDLGTGGNEQFF
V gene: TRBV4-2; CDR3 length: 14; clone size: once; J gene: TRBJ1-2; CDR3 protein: CASSQDEQGDGYTF
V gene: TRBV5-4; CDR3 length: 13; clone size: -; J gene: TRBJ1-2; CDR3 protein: CASSWAGTDGYTF
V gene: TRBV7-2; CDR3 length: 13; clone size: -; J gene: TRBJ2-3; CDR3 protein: CASSLAWDRAGYF
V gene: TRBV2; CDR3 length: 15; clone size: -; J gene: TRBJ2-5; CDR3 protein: CASSAGTGGLETQYF
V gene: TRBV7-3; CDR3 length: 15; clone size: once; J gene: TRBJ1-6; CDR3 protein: CASSLTGDRVSPLHF
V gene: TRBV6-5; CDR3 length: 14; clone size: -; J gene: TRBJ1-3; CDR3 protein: CASRDRQTGNTIYF
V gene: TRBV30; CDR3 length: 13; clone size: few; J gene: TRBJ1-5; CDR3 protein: CAWARNEVEPQHF
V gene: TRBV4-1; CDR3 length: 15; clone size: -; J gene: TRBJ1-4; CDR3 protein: CASSLPQGTGEKLFF
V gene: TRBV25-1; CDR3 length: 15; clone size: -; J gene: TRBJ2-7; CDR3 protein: CASSEDPSGGYEQYF
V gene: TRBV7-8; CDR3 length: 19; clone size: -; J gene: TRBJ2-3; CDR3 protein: CASSLALGPSGISTDTQYF
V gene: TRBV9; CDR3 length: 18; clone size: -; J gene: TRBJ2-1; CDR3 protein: CASSVDISGGLTYNEQFF